This record covers a single T cell receptor beta chain. What this receptor recognizes is not known. Nothing much larger sits one base from this clone, and base qualities are not available. Moderately to severely active disease, a Clinical Activity Score of at least 3, a NOSPECS grade of at least 4, and a duration under 3 months were present in ophthalmopathy patients. The study excluded patients with uncontrolled infections, other autoimmune diseases, pregnancy or lactation. Clinical symptoms, serum thyroxine and TRAb, thyroid ultrasound, and orbital computed tomography formed the basis for the diagnoses. Ficoll-Paque density gradient centrifugation was used to isolate PBMCs from 10 ml of fresh peripheral blood. Total RNA was extracted using Trizol reagent, and RNA quality was assessed on an Agilent 2100 Bioanalyzer. This entry comes from a study of T cells in Graves' hyperthyroidism and ophthalmopathy (dated by TCRdb to about 2019). About the study as a whole: Peripheral blood was collected at initial diagnosis, before any treatment. TCR V-J signatures able to tell the groups apart were searched for in a discovery cohort of 90 to 100 patients, of whom 43 had Graves' ophthalmopathy and around 57 had stable Graves' hyperthyroidism. An independent validation cohort of about 19 hyperthyroidism patients and approximately 15 patients who later progressed to ophthalmopathy tested prospective prediction of ophthalmopathy. For training and testing, the roughly 93 patients in the discovery cohort were randomly divided in a 7:3 ratio. The study also compared thyroid tissue and blood T-cell repertoires from about 6 Graves' hyperthyroidism patients. After sampling, hyperthyroidism patients received methimazole starting at 30 mg daily, and ophthalmopathy patients received high-dose intravenous methylprednisolone. The paper describes TCR Vbeta CDR3 sequencing of some 130 peripheral blood samples, made up of about 41 ophthalmopathy patients, approximately 76 hyperthyroidism patients and 17 progressor patients. The paper's findings and limits, for the study overall: Most expanded thyroid clonotypes (frequency above 0.001) were also detected in blood, a finding suggesting that blood repertoires may reflect thyroid immune responses. In cross-validation, a model built on a 13 V-J signature told ophthalmopathy apart from stable hyperthyroidism with approximately 91% sensitivity and 81% to 82% specificity, and in testing the same model reached 80%/75%. In validation, progression to ophthalmopathy was predicted by the model with roughly 71% sensitivity and just over 72% specificity, a median of approximately 6.5 months before onset. No statistical method was used to set the sample size in advance, and investigators knew the group allocation.

Amplification of TCR beta CDR3 regions was carried out from RNA transcripts. The first round of RT-PCR for the TCR CDR3 was performed with the HTBI primer set and the Qiagen OneStep RT-PCR kit. Libraries were constructed in a second round of multiplex PCR, after which size selection and purification were performed. Libraries were sequenced paired-end with 100 bp reads on an Illumina HiSeq2000. The source study handled its data this way. Raw data were processed with SOAPnuke, discarding reads with adapters, uncalled bases, mean Phred below 15, or no exact constant-primer or identifier match. COPE v1.2.5 was used to merge high-quality paired reads, and clonotypes were defined as unique nucleotide sequences. MiTCR v1.1 was used to align clonotypes to the IMGT TRBV, TRBD and TRBJ reference segments. The analysis was restricted to V-J combinations with a frequency above 0.0001, which together covered 99% to 99.2% of the repertoires. The TCS score was defined as the ratio of F50 (clonal expansion) to E x V (chaos), calculated using BLOSUM62-based TCRdist between CDR3 peptides within each V-J. Welch's t-statistics and random forest reduced 514 V-J features to roughly 13, which were used in a naive Bayes classifier (R e1071). Using fastp at Q25 and MiXCR, TCRdb reprocessed the public reads and kept productive beta chains. One record per CDR3 amino acid sequence lists the most common genes and DNA. TCRdb's processing, not the study's, gives the V and J calls here. For this sample there are a few hundred thousand distinct CDR3 sequences; roughly 18% appear just once. 15% to 20% of the sample is in the top ten clones.

The sample taken for sequencing was blood. The origin of this receptor is a woman in her late teens or twenties with Graves' ophthalmopathy.

CDR3 region: CASSTRGRVNQPQHF. Here is the DNA: TGTGCCAGCAGTACCCGAGGCAGGGTCAATCAGCCCCAGCATTTT. The chain joins TRBV27 to TRBJ1-5, with a tentative D gene TRBD1 over 5 matching bases. The germline V gene (reference sequence) provides CDR1 MNHEY and CDR2 SMNVEV. Relative to germline, V is 5 bases shorter and J is 3 bases shorter, with 14 bases between their ends. Measured from the cysteine to the phenylalanine, the CDR3 is 15 residues long. Here the CDR3 DNA is all that survives: 45 bases in frame from base 1.